This note documents a single T cell receptor beta chain sequence. The entry originates in a study of CD8 T cells in Susac syndrome. High-throughput TCR beta sequencing covered peripheral CD8+ and CD4+ T cells. TEMRA cells were enriched by FACS, while CD8+ and CD4+ T cells were obtained through a negative isolation that was performed magnetically. RNA was extracted with the RNeasy kit, and a quantity of about 0.5 to 1 ug was reverse transcribed using random hexamers. Across 54 Vbeta and 13 Jbeta, immunoSEQ multiplex PCR amplified TCR beta CDR3. TCRdb called the immunoSEQ multiplex PCR reads again in MiXCR, with one record for every CDR3 protein. Of approximately 120,000 distinct CDR3 sequences listed, about 95% are singletons. V was clipped by 4 bases and J by 1 base, with 17 bases between them. The CDR3 has 16 amino acids. Germline CDR1 SQVTM, CDR2 ANQGSEA.

The clonotype originates from a human donor in good health. The sequencing sample was made of CD4+ T cells from PBMCs. The chain combines TRBV29-1 with TRBJ2-4; tentative D call: TRBD1 (8 bases). Here the CDR3 DNA reads TGCAGCGTTGCCCCAGGGGGCGGGGGTGCCAAAAACATTCAGTACTTC. This gives the protein CSVAPGGGGAKNIQYF.